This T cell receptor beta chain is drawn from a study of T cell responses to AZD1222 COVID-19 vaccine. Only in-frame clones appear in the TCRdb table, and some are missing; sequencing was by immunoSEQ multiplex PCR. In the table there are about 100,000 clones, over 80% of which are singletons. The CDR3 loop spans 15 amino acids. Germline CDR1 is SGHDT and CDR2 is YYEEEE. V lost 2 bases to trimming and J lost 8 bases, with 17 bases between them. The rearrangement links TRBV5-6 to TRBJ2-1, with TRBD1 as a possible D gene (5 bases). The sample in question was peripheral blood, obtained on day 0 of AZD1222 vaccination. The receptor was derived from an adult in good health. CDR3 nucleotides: TGTGCCAGCAGCTTACGGGCCTCGACCAGGGATGAGCAGTTCTTC. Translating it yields CASSLRASTRDEQFF.